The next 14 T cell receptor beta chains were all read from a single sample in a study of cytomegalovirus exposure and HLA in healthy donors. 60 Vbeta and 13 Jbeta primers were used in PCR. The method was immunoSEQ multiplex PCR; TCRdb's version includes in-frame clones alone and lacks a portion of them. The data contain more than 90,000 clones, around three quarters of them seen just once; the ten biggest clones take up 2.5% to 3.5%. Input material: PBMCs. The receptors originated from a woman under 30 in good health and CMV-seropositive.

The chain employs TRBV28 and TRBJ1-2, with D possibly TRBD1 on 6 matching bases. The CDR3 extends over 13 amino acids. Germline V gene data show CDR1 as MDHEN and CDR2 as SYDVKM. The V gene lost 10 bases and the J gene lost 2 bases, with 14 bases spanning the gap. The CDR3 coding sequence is TGTGCCATCCTTCAGGGGAGAAACTATGGCTACACCTTC. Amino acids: CAILQGRNYGYTF.

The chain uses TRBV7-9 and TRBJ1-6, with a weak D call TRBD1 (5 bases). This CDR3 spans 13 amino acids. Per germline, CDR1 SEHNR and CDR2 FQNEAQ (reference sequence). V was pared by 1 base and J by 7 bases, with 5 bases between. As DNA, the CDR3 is TGTGCCAGCAGCTTAGGACAGAATTCACCCCTCCACTTT. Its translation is CASSLGQNSPLHF.

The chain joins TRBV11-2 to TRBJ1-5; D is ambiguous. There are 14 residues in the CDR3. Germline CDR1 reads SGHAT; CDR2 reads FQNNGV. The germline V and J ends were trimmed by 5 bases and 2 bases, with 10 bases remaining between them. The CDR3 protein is CASSPQSGNQPQHF. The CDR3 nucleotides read TGTGCCAGCAGCCCCCAGTCCGGCAATCAGCCCCAGCATTTT.

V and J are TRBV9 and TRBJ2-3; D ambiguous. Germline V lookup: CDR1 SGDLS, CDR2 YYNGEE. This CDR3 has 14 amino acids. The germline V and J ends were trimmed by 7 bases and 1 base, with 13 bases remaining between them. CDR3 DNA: TGTGCCAGCTGTTCTAGTCCCGGCACAGATACGCAGTATTTT. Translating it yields CASCSSPGTDTQYF.

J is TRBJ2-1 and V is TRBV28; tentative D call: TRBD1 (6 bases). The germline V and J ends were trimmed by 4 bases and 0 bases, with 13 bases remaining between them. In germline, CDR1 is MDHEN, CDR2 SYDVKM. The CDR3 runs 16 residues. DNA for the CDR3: TGTGCCAGCAGTTCGCCAACAGGGAGCTCCTACAATGAGCAGTTCTTC. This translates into CASSSPTGSSYNEQFF.

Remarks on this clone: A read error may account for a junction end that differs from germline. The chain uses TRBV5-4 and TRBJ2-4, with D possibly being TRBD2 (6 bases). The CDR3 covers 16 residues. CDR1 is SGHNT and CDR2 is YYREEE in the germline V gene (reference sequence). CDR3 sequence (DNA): TGTGCCAGCAGCACCAGGGACTTTATAGCCAACAACATTCAGTACTTC. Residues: CASSTRDFIANNIQYF.

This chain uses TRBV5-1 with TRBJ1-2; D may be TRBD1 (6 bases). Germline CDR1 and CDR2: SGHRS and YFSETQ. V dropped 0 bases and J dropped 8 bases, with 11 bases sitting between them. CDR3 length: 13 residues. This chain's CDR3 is CASSLAGGHGYTF. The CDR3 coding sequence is TGCGCCAGCAGCTTGGCCGGGGGGCACGGCTACACCTTC.

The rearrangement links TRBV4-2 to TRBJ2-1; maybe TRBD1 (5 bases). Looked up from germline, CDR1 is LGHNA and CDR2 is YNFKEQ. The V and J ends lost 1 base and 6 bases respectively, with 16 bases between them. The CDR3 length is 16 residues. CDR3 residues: CASSQGSGFRVNEQFF. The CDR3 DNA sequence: TGTGCCAGCAGCCAAGGGTCCGGGTTCAGGGTCAATGAGCAGTTCTTC.

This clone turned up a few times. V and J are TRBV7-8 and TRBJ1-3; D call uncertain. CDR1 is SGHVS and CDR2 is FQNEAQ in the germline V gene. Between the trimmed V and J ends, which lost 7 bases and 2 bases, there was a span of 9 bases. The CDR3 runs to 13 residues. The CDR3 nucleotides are TGTGCCAGCACGACGGGAGCTGGAAACACCATATATTTT. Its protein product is CASTTGAGNTIYF.

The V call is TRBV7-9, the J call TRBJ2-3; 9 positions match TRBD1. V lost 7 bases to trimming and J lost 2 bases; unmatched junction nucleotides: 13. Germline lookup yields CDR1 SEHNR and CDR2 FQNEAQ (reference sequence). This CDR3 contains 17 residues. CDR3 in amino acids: CASTWTGALIDTDTQYF. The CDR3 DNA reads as TGTGCCAGCACCTGGACAGGGGCACTTATAGACACAGATACGCAGTATTTT.

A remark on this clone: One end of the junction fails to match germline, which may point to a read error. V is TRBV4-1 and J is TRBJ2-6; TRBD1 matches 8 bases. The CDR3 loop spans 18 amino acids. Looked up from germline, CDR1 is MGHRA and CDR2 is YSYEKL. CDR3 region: CATSNRTGKSSGANVLTF. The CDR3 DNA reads TGCGCCACCAGCAATCGGACAGGGAAAAGTTCTGGGGCCAACGTCCTGACTTTC.

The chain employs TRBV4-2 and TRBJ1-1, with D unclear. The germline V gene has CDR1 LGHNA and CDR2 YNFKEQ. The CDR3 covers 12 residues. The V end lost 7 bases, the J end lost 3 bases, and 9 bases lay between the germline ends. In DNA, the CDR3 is TGTGCCAGCAACGACGGGGACACTGAAGCTTTCTTT. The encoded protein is CASNDGDTEAFF.

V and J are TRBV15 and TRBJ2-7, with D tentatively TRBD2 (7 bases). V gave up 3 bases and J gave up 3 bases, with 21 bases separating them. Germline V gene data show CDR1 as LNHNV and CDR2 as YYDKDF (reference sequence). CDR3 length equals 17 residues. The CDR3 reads CATSRPRGASGIYEQYF. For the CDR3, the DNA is TGTGCCACCAGCAGGCCCCGGGGGGCTAGCGGTATCTACGAGCAGTACTTC.

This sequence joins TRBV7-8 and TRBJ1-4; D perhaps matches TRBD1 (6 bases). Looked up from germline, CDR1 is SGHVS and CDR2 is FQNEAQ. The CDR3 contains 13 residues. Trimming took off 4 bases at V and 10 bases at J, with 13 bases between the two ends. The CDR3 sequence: CASSSTPTGKLFF. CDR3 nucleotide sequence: TGTGCCAGCAGCTCCACCCCGACAGGAAAACTGTTTTTT. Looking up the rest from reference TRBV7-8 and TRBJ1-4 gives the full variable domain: GAGVSQSPRYKVAKRGQDVALRCDPISGHVSLFWYQQALGQGPEFLTYFQNEAQLDKSGLPSDRFFAERPEGSVSTLKIQRTQQEDSAVYLCASSSTPTGKLFFGSGTQLSVL.